The rows below give T cell receptor beta chains drawn from one sample of a study of early T cells in non-severe SARS-CoV-2 infection. Via MiXCR, TCRdb re-called the 5' RACE reads, giving one row per CDR3 protein. The table lists tens of thousands of distinct CDR3 sequences, roughly 5.6% of them singletons. Sequencing input: whole blood. Receptor source: an adult who was a healthcare worker with PCR-confirmed SARS-CoV-2 infection or an uninfected control (not recorded which). Both conserved end residues are part of each CDR3. The order of the fields is D gene, J gene, V gene, clone size, CDR3 protein, CDR3 DNA. The D gene is left open where the match is weak. The size of a clone is reported for some rows only, either as once, few or many, or as a class for expanded clones.

- | TRBJ1-1 | TRBV28 | many | CASSLNLRAGNTEAFF | TGTGCCAGCAGTTTAAATCTCAGGGCGGGTAACACTGAAGCTTTCTTT
- | TRBJ2-2 | TRBV4-3 | many | CASSQEWLTGELFF | TGCGCCAGCAGCCAAGAGTGGCTTACCGGGGAGCTGTTTTTT
- | TRBJ1-5 | TRBV7-6 | few | CASSLVAWGQPQHF | TGTGCCAGCAGCTTAGTTGCATGGGGTCAGCCCCAGCATTTT
- | TRBJ2-1 | TRBV5-1 | many | CASSQGAAGNNEQFF | TGCGCCAGCAGCCAAGGGGCAGCGGGTAACAATGAGCAGTTCTTC
TRBD2 | TRBJ2-1 | TRBV11-2 | many | CASRSPRPGLAGGGYEQFF | TGTGCCAGCAGATCGCCAAGACCGGGACTAGCGGGAGGGGGTTATGAGCAGTTCTTC
TRBD1 | TRBJ2-3 | TRBV28 | many | CASSMGQATDTQYF | TGTGCCAGCAGTATGGGACAGGCCACAGATACGCAGTATTTT
- | TRBJ1-2 | TRBV27 | many | CASSPRGRGDGYTF | TGTGCCAGCAGTCCCCGGGGGAGGGGTGATGGCTACACCTTC
- | TRBJ1-5 | TRBV19 | many | CASRSQYSFLDSNQPQHF | TGTGCCAGTAGGAGTCAATACTCCTTTTTGGATAGCAATCAGCCCCAGCATTTT
- | TRBJ1-5 | TRBV6-6 | many | CASSYSRRNSNQPQHF | TGTGCCAGCAGTTACTCTAGGCGGAATAGCAATCAGCCCCAGCATTTT
TRBD2 | TRBJ2-7 | TRBV6-1 | many | CASKPPGLAVTYEQYF | TGTGCCAGCAAGCCACCGGGACTAGCGGTAACCTACGAGCAGTACTTC
- | TRBJ2-1 | TRBV5-4 | many | CASSAGSRDNEQFF | TGTGCCAGCAGCGCTGGGTCCAGGGACAATGAGCAGTTCTTC
TRBD2 | TRBJ2-1 | TRBV20-1 | many | CSARVEGTSGRDNEQFF | TGCAGTGCTAGAGTCGAAGGGACTAGCGGGAGAGACAATGAGCAGTTCTTC
- | TRBJ2-1 | TRBV7-8 | many | CASSLDGLSIQFF | TGTGCCAGCAGCTTAGATGGCCTCTCAATTCAGTTCTTC
- | TRBJ2-1 | TRBV9 | - | CASSVEWSSYNEQFF | TGTGCCAGCAGCGTAGAATGGAGCTCCTACAATGAGCAGTTCTTC
TRBD2 | TRBJ2-4 | TRBV6-2/TRBV6-3 | many | CASSYAGVNIQYF | TGTGCCAGCAGTTACGCGGGAGTTAACATTCAGTACTTC
- | TRBJ2-2 | TRBV7-9 | - | CASTLTGSPTSDGELFF | TGTGCCAGCACGCTGACAGGTTCTCCAACATCGGACGGGGAGCTGTTTTTT
TRBD2 | TRBJ2-2 | TRBV6-6 | many | CASSSSGSGTGELFF | TGTGCCAGCAGTTCTAGCGGGAGCGGTACCGGGGAGCTGTTTTTT
TRBD1 | TRBJ2-5 | TRBV29-1 | many | CSGTGQGETQYF | TGCAGCGGCACGGGACAGGGGGAGACCCAGTACTTC
- | TRBJ1-5 | TRBV6-4 | many | CASTTGNQPQHF | TGTGCCAGCACCACAGGGAATCAGCCCCAGCATTTT
- | TRBJ2-1 | TRBV25-1 | many | CASSGYYNEQFF | TGTGCCAGCAGTGGGTACTACAATGAGCAGTTCTTC
- | TRBJ2-7 | TRBV7-8 | - | CASSLYQGDEQYF | TGTGCCAGCAGCTTATATCAGGGAGACGAGCAGTACTTC
- | TRBJ2-7 | TRBV20-1 | many | CSANRLSSYEQYF | TGCAGTGCTAACCGATTGAGCTCCTACGAGCAGTACTTC
- | TRBJ1-2 | TRBV20-1 | - | CSATMQAVIGYTF | TGCAGTGCTACTATGCAGGCGGTAATAGGCTACACCTTC
- | TRBJ1-1 | TRBV29-1 | few | CSVPVRGLYTEAFF | TGCAGCGTGCCCGTTCGGGGCCTGTACACTGAAGCTTTCTTT
- | TRBJ1-1 | TRBV5-1 | many | CASSSAGGTEAFF | TGCGCCAGCAGCTCCGCGGGAGGCACTGAAGCTTTCTTT
TRBD2 | TRBJ2-1 | TRBV7-6 | many | CASSLKRRAGAYNEQFF | TGTGCCAGCAGCTTAAAACGACGCGCGGGAGCTTACAATGAGCAGTTCTTC
- | TRBJ1-4 | TRBV7-9 | few | CASSSSTGPNEKLFF | TGTGCCAGCAGCTCCAGTACGGGACCAAATGAAAAACTGTTTTTT
- | TRBJ2-3 | TRBV6-6 | few | CASSYSGVGGRRTNTQYF | TGTGCCAGCAGTTACTCGGGAGTAGGGGGGAGACGCACGAATACGCAGTATTTT
- | TRBJ1-1 | TRBV6-1 | many | CASSPTGPEAFF | TGTGCCAGCAGTCCGACAGGTCCTGAAGCTTTCTTT
- | TRBJ2-1 | TRBV7-9 | medium-sized | CASRSTSYNEQFF | TGTGCCAGCAGATCAACCTCCTACAATGAGCAGTTCTTC
- | TRBJ1-1 | TRBV5-1 | many | CASSWRTVGATEAFF | TGCGCCAGCAGCTGGCGGACAGTCGGTGCCACTGAAGCTTTCTTT
- | TRBJ2-3 | TRBV5-6 | many | CASSLPAGPDTQYF | TGTGCCAGCAGCTTGCCAGCGGGCCCAGATACGCAGTATTTT
TRBD1 | TRBJ2-1 | TRBV6-6 | few | CASRYGSHDRGEQFF | TGTGCCAGCAGGTACGGTTCCCACGACAGGGGCGAGCAGTTCTTC
- | TRBJ1-1 | TRBV18 | many | CASSSGTGDTEAFF | TGTGCCAGCTCATCAGGGACGGGCGACACTGAAGCTTTCTTT
- | TRBJ2-1 | TRBV7-9 | many | CASSLSEAGEIDEQFF | TGTGCCAGCAGCTTAAGTGAAGCTGGGGAAATCGATGAGCAGTTCTTC
- | TRBJ1-4 | TRBV19 | many | CASRDRSATNEKLFF | TGTGCCAGTCGAGACCGATCGGCAACTAATGAAAAACTGTTTTTT
- | TRBJ2-6 | TRBV6-2/TRBV6-3 | few | CASSRVTGANVLTF | TGTGCCAGCAGTCGGGTGACTGGGGCCAACGTCCTGACTTTC
- | TRBJ2-3 | TRBV29-1 | - | CSVQGGGVIKTDTQYF | TGCAGCGTTCAAGGAGGGGGCGTAATAAAGACAGATACGCAGTATTTT
TRBD2 | TRBJ2-1 | TRBV15 | many | CATSRGGSGSTEQFF | TGTGCCACCAGCAGAGGAGGTAGCGGGAGTACTGAGCAGTTCTTC
- | TRBJ1-2 | TRBV19 | few | CASSIGGNYGYTF | TGTGCCAGTAGTATTGGGGGAAACTATGGCTACACCTTC
TRBD1 | TRBJ2-1 | TRBV7-2 | few | CASSSTGGSEQFF | TGTGCCAGCAGCTCCACAGGGGGTAGTGAGCAGTTCTTC
TRBD1 | TRBJ1-4 | TRBV28 | many | CASSLEPGQGARGEKLFF | TGTGCCAGCAGCCTAGAACCGGGACAGGGGGCGCGAGGTGAAAAACTGTTTTTT
- | TRBJ2-6 | TRBV2 | many | CASSESILSGANVLTF | TGTGCCAGCAGTGAGAGCATTCTCTCTGGGGCCAACGTCCTGACTTTC
- | TRBJ2-5 | TRBV7-9 | many | CASSLLGPKETQYF | TGTGCCAGCAGCCTCCTGGGACCCAAAGAGACCCAGTACTTC
TRBD1 | TRBJ1-1 | TRBV7-6 | many | CASSPTRGQGNTEAFF | TGTGCCAGCAGCCCGACTCGAGGACAGGGGAACACTGAAGCTTTCTTT
TRBD1 | TRBJ1-2 | TRBV19 | many | CASNRGFGVGYGYTF | TGTGCCAGTAACAGGGGGTTTGGAGTCGGTTATGGCTACACCTTC
TRBD2 | TRBJ2-1 | TRBV18 | - | CASSPTGREREQFF | TGTGCCAGCTCACCAACCGGGCGGGAGAGGGAGCAGTTCTTC
- | TRBJ1-2 | TRBV4-1 | many | CASSQGPSGKAHYGYTF | TGCGCCAGCAGCCAAGGTCCGTCAGGGAAAGCACACTATGGCTACACCTTC
- | TRBJ2-7 | TRBV6-6 | many | CASSYEPGLSYEQYF | TGTGCCAGCAGTTACGAGCCGGGACTTTCCTACGAGCAGTACTTC
- | TRBJ1-1 | TRBV18 | - | CASSRQVNTEAFF | TGTGCCAGCTCACGACAGGTTAACACTGAAGCTTTCTTT
- | TRBJ1-1 | TRBV20-1 | medium-sized | CSAHQDLRNTEAFF | TGCAGTGCCCACCAGGACTTGCGGAACACTGAAGCTTTCTTT
- | TRBJ2-7 | TRBV27 | - | CASSLGASYEQYF | TGTGCCAGCAGTTTGGGGGCGAGCTACGAGCAGTACTTC
- | TRBJ2-7 | TRBV21-1 | many | CASSPGQGDEQYF | TGTGCCAGCAGCCCAGGACAGGGCGACGAGCAGTACTTC
- | TRBJ2-3 | TRBV20-1 | many | CSARTPADTQYF | TGCAGTGCTAGAACCCCAGCGGATACGCAGTATTTT
TRBD2 | TRBJ2-3 | TRBV7-6 | many | CAVHRDYTYRDTDTQYF | TGTGCCGTTCACCGGGACTACACCTACCGAGACACAGATACGCAGTATTTT